These T cell receptor beta chains were read from a single sample in a study of CD8+ T cells in alopecia areata. Using immunoSEQ multiplex PCR, the repertoire was profiled, and TCRdb retains in-frame clones only, with some absent. This table holds over 200,000 clones, around three fifths found once. The sample was CD4+ T cells sorted from blood, taken at week 0. These receptors all stem from a human donor with alopecia areata. Each CDR3 is given with its conserved first and last residue. A D gene is named only where the DNA matches it firmly. The listing skips clone size in some rows; elsewhere it reads once, few, many or a size class.

clone_size: NA; d_call: NA; j_call: TRBJ2-3; v_call: TRBV29-1; cdr3_aa: CSVERGSRDTQYF; cdr3_nt: TGCAGCGTTGAAAGGGGGAGTAGAGATACGCAGTATTTT
clone_size: NA; d_call: TRBD1; j_call: TRBJ2-4; v_call: TRBV30; cdr3_aa: CAWNRGTGHDIQYF; cdr3_nt: TGTGCCTGGAATAGAGGGACAGGACACGACATTCAGTACTTC
clone_size: NA; d_call: TRBD1; j_call: TRBJ2-6; v_call: TRBV5-1; cdr3_aa: CASTKGAAVDFGANVLTF; cdr3_nt: TGCGCCAGCACCAAGGGGGCGGCGGTCGATTTTGGGGCCAACGTCCTGACTTTC
clone_size: NA; d_call: NA; j_call: TRBJ2-5; v_call: TRBV30; cdr3_aa: CAWSVAETQYF; cdr3_nt: TGTGCCTGGAGTGTAGCAGAGACCCAGTACTTC
clone_size: NA; d_call: NA; j_call: TRBJ2-4; v_call: TRBV9; cdr3_aa: CASSVEGGPRNIQYF; cdr3_nt: TGTGCCAGCAGCGTAGAGGGGGGGCCCCGTAACATTCAGTACTTC
clone_size: NA; d_call: NA; j_call: TRBJ1-1; v_call: TRBV4-1; cdr3_aa: CASSREGVGGTEAFF; cdr3_nt: TGCGCCAGCAGCCGAGAGGGGGTAGGCGGGACTGAAGCTTTCTTT
clone_size: NA; d_call: TRBD2; j_call: TRBJ2-3; v_call: TRBV6-1; cdr3_aa: CASSARLGTRSDTQYF; cdr3_nt: TGTGCCAGCAGTGCTAGATTGGGGACTAGGAGCGATACGCAGTATTTT
clone_size: NA; d_call: NA; j_call: TRBJ2-5; v_call: TRBV30; cdr3_aa: CAWGGGETQYF; cdr3_nt: TGTGCCTGGGGAGGGGGCGAGACCCAGTACTTC
clone_size: few; d_call: NA; j_call: TRBJ1-5; v_call: TRBV16; cdr3_aa: CASSQSRQSNQPQHF; cdr3_nt: TGTGCCAGCAGCCAATCCCGACAGTCCAATCAGCCCCAGCATTTT
clone_size: few; d_call: NA; j_call: TRBJ2-7; v_call: TRBV19; cdr3_aa: CASSPRGHDDEQYF; cdr3_nt: TGTGCCAGTAGTCCCCGTGGGCACGACGACGAGCAGTACTTC
clone_size: NA; d_call: TRBD2; j_call: TRBJ2-1; v_call: TRBV11-2; cdr3_aa: CASSLGGASGSYNEQFF; cdr3_nt: TGTGCCAGCAGCTTAGGGGGGGCTAGCGGGAGCTACAATGAGCAGTTCTTC
clone_size: NA; d_call: TRBD2; j_call: TRBJ2-1; v_call: TRBV29-1; cdr3_aa: CSVRGRLAGVGNEQFF; cdr3_nt: TGCAGCGTGAGAGGGAGACTAGCGGGAGTGGGGAATGAGCAGTTCTTC
clone_size: few; d_call: NA; j_call: TRBJ1-3; v_call: TRBV7-9; cdr3_aa: CASSLVRTRENTIYF; cdr3_nt: TGTGCCAGCAGCTTAGTTCGGACGAGAGAAAACACCATATATTTT
clone_size: NA; d_call: TRBD2; j_call: TRBJ2-3; v_call: TRBV30; cdr3_aa: CAWRFSSGIPDTQYF; cdr3_nt: TGTGCCTGGAGGTTTAGTAGCGGGATCCCAGATACGCAGTATTTT
clone_size: NA; d_call: TRBD1; j_call: TRBJ1-2; v_call: TRBV6-6; cdr3_aa: CASSRDRGQSNYGYTF; cdr3_nt: TGTGCCAGCAGTCGGGACAGGGGGCAGAGTAACTATGGCTACACCTTC
clone_size: NA; d_call: NA; j_call: TRBJ1-1; v_call: TRBV2; cdr3_aa: CASGGHYTEAFF; cdr3_nt: TGTGCCAGCGGGGGACACTACACTGAAGCTTTCTTT
clone_size: NA; d_call: NA; j_call: TRBJ2-7; v_call: TRBV2; cdr3_aa: CASSEKAGTLNSYEQYF; cdr3_nt: TGTGCCAGCAGTGAAAAGGCCGGGACCCTAAACTCCTACGAGCAGTACTTC
clone_size: NA; d_call: TRBD2; j_call: TRBJ2-7; v_call: TRBV9; cdr3_aa: CAVKGLAGGRAYEQYF; cdr3_nt: TGTGCCGTAAAGGGACTAGCGGGAGGCCGCGCCTACGAGCAGTACTTC
clone_size: many; d_call: TRBD1; j_call: TRBJ1-5; v_call: TRBV18; cdr3_aa: CASSGQGGNQPQHF; cdr3_nt: TGTGCCAGCTCAGGACAGGGTGGCAATCAGCCCCAGCATTTT
clone_size: NA; d_call: NA; j_call: TRBJ2-5; v_call: TRBV11-2; cdr3_aa: CASSQGRETQYF; cdr3_nt: TGTGCCAGCAGCCAGGGACGGGAGACCCAGTACTTC
clone_size: NA; d_call: TRBD1; j_call: TRBJ1-5; v_call: TRBV6-4; cdr3_aa: CAPRDRGGQPQHF; cdr3_nt: TGTGCCCCCCGGGACAGGGGTGGCCAGCCCCAGCATTTT
clone_size: few; d_call: NA; j_call: TRBJ1-2; v_call: TRBV30; cdr3_aa: CAWSLQAGGYTF; cdr3_nt: TGTGCCTGGAGTTTGCAGGCGGGCGGCTACACCTTC
clone_size: NA; d_call: NA; j_call: TRBJ2-3; v_call: TRBV5-6; cdr3_aa: CASTSGGEDTQYF; cdr3_nt: TGTGCCAGCACCTCTGGAGGGGAAGATACGCAGTATTTT
clone_size: once; d_call: NA; j_call: TRBJ2-7; v_call: TRBV14; cdr3_aa: CASRGPGYEQYF; cdr3_nt: TGTGCCAGCAGAGGACCGGGGTACGAGCAGTACTTC
clone_size: few; d_call: NA; j_call: TRBJ2-3; v_call: TRBV7-3; cdr3_aa: CASSLTQGDTQYF; cdr3_nt: TGTGCCAGCAGCTTAACGCAGGGAGATACGCAGTATTTT
clone_size: NA; d_call: NA; j_call: TRBJ2-3; v_call: TRBV5-6; cdr3_aa: CASSLLTSSTDTQYF; cdr3_nt: TGTGCCAGCAGCTTGCTCACGTCTAGCACAGATACGCAGTATTTT
clone_size: NA; d_call: NA; j_call: TRBJ1-2; v_call: TRBV25-1; cdr3_aa: CASSDEGSRGYTF; cdr3_nt: TGTGCCAGCAGTGACGAGGGGTCTCGAGGCTACACCTTC
clone_size: NA; d_call: NA; j_call: TRBJ1-2; v_call: TRBV19; cdr3_aa: CASTSGNRYGYTF; cdr3_nt: TGTGCCAGTACTTCCGGGAACAGATATGGCTACACCTTC
clone_size: few; d_call: TRBD2; j_call: TRBJ2-1; v_call: TRBV19; cdr3_aa: CASSSRGGNEQFF; cdr3_nt: TGTGCCAGTAGTTCCCGGGGGGGCAATGAGCAGTTCTTC
clone_size: NA; d_call: NA; j_call: TRBJ2-4; v_call: TRBV27; cdr3_aa: CASSFWGIQYF; cdr3_nt: TGTGCCAGCAGTTTCTGGGGCATTCAGTACTTC
clone_size: NA; d_call: TRBD2; j_call: TRBJ2-3; v_call: TRBV7-2; cdr3_aa: CASTPPEMVAGADTQYF; cdr3_nt: TGTGCCAGCACCCCCCCGGAGATGGTAGCGGGGGCAGATACGCAGTATTTT
clone_size: NA; d_call: NA; j_call: TRBJ2-6; v_call: TRBV9; cdr3_aa: CASSVSRGASGANVLTF; cdr3_nt: TGTGCCAGCAGCGTGTCGAGAGGGGCCTCTGGGGCCAACGTCCTGACTTTC
clone_size: NA; d_call: TRBD1; j_call: TRBJ1-5; v_call: TRBV4-1; cdr3_aa: CASSPGTDYSNQPQHF; cdr3_nt: TGCGCCAGCAGCCCCGGGACAGATTATAGCAATCAGCCCCAGCATTTT
clone_size: NA; d_call: TRBD1; j_call: TRBJ2-7; v_call: TRBV9; cdr3_aa: CASSLSTGVHEQYF; cdr3_nt: TGTGCCAGCAGCCTTTCGACAGGGGTGCACGAGCAGTACTTC
clone_size: NA; d_call: TRBD1; j_call: TRBJ2-1; v_call: TRBV13; cdr3_aa: CASSWAGPGTGYNEQFF; cdr3_nt: TGTGCCAGCAGCTGGGCGGGTCCCGGGACAGGGTACAATGAGCAGTTCTTC
clone_size: few; d_call: TRBD1; j_call: TRBJ1-4; v_call: TRBV2; cdr3_aa: CASIPGQGAEKLFF; cdr3_nt: TGTGCCAGCATCCCGGGACAGGGGGCGGAAAAACTGTTTTTT
clone_size: NA; d_call: TRBD1; j_call: TRBJ1-2; v_call: TRBV27; cdr3_aa: CASSPGTATNYGYTF; cdr3_nt: TGTGCCAGCAGTCCCGGGACAGCTACTAACTATGGCTACACCTTC
clone_size: NA; d_call: NA; j_call: TRBJ2-7; v_call: TRBV2; cdr3_aa: CASIGRQMVFYEQYF; cdr3_nt: TGTGCCAGCATCGGTAGGCAGATGGTATTCTACGAGCAGTACTTC
clone_size: NA; d_call: NA; j_call: TRBJ1-2; v_call: TRBV29-1; cdr3_aa: CSFYSSFGYTF; cdr3_nt: TGCAGTTTCTATTCGTCGTTTGGCTACACCTTC
clone_size: NA; d_call: TRBD1; j_call: TRBJ2-7; v_call: TRBV6-5; cdr3_aa: CASSTTGRYEQYF; cdr3_nt: TGTGCCAGCAGTACGACAGGGAGATACGAGCAGTACTTC
clone_size: NA; d_call: NA; j_call: TRBJ2-1; v_call: TRBV4-2; cdr3_aa: CASSQEPGLRGNEQFF; cdr3_nt: TGTGCCAGCAGCCAAGAGCCGGGGTTACGAGGCAATGAGCAGTTCTTC
clone_size: NA; d_call: TRBD1; j_call: TRBJ2-4; v_call: TRBV6-6; cdr3_aa: CASTEQGWEAKNIQYF; cdr3_nt: TGTGCCAGCACCGAACAGGGGTGGGAAGCCAAAAACATTCAGTACTTC
clone_size: NA; d_call: NA; j_call: TRBJ2-3; v_call: TRBV11-2; cdr3_aa: CASSRSSDTQYF; cdr3_nt: TGTGCCAGCAGCCGGTCGTCGGATACGCAGTATTTT
clone_size: NA; d_call: TRBD2; j_call: TRBJ2-7; v_call: TRBV10-1; cdr3_aa: CASSETSASREQYF; cdr3_nt: TGCGCCAGCAGTGAGACTAGCGCGTCACGGGAGCAGTACTTC
clone_size: NA; d_call: NA; j_call: TRBJ2-1; v_call: TRBV2; cdr3_aa: CASSAAWEQFF; cdr3_nt: TGTGCCAGCAGTGCCGCCTGGGAGCAGTTCTTC
clone_size: NA; d_call: NA; j_call: TRBJ1-4; v_call: TRBV29-1; cdr3_aa: CSAQAGFGEKLFF; cdr3_nt: TGCAGCGCCCAGGCAGGTTTTGGGGAAAAACTGTTTTTT
clone_size: NA; d_call: NA; j_call: TRBJ2-3; v_call: TRBV9; cdr3_aa: CASSEGFTDTQYF; cdr3_nt: TGTGCCAGCAGCGAGGGGTTCACAGATACGCAGTATTTT
clone_size: few; d_call: TRBD2; j_call: TRBJ2-2; v_call: TRBV18; cdr3_aa: CASSPGLAGDGELFF; cdr3_nt: TGTGCCAGCTCACCAGGACTAGCGGGGGACGGGGAGCTGTTTTTT
clone_size: NA; d_call: TRBD1; j_call: TRBJ2-1; v_call: TRBV5-1; cdr3_aa: CASSQGTGGHNEQFF; cdr3_nt: TGCGCCAGCAGCCAGGGGACAGGGGGTCACAATGAGCAGTTCTTC
clone_size: NA; d_call: TRBD2; j_call: TRBJ2-5; v_call: TRBV5-6; cdr3_aa: CASKRDLGGETQYF; cdr3_nt: TGTGCCAGCAAGCGGGACTTAGGTGGAGAGACCCAGTACTTC
clone_size: NA; d_call: NA; j_call: TRBJ1-1; v_call: TRBV29-1; cdr3_aa: CSVEAPLNKQAFF; cdr3_nt: TGCAGCGTTGAGGCTCCTTTAAACAAGCAAGCTTTCTTT
clone_size: few; d_call: TRBD2; j_call: TRBJ2-7; v_call: TRBV11-1; cdr3_aa: CASSLLAGGYEQYF; cdr3_nt: TGTGCCAGCAGCTTACTAGCGGGAGGGTACGAGCAGTACTTC
clone_size: NA; d_call: NA; j_call: TRBJ1-2; v_call: TRBV30; cdr3_aa: CAWNTGVNNYGYTF; cdr3_nt: TGTGCCTGGAACACAGGAGTAAACAACTATGGCTACACCTTC
clone_size: few; d_call: NA; j_call: TRBJ2-3; v_call: TRBV5-1; cdr3_aa: CASSSDRITDTQYF; cdr3_nt: TGCGCCAGCAGCTCAGACAGGATCACAGATACGCAGTATTTT
clone_size: NA; d_call: NA; j_call: TRBJ2-5; v_call: TRBV30; cdr3_aa: CAWSVWSGPLQETQYF; cdr3_nt: TGTGCCTGGAGTGTCTGGAGCGGGCCGCTCCAAGAGACCCAGTACTTC